The clone carrying this T cell receptor beta chain was detected a few times. No antigen is known for it. This CDR3 comprises 15 residues. Trimming left V 8 bases short and J 4 bases short, with 18 bases between. Germline V gene sequence: CDR1 LGHNT, CDR2 FRNRAP. This sample was included in a study of beta chain features in type 1 diabetes. Expressed TCRB transcripts were sequenced because the isolated RNA had all been reverse transcribed beforehand. TCRdb keeps only in-frame clones here, not all; method: immunoSEQ multiplex PCR. The sample consists of a few hundred thousand clones, approximately 15% of them appearing once. Study-wide findings and caveats: More deletions and fewer insertions at VDJ junctions were seen in type 1 diabetes patients. For patients, the naive, central memory and Treg TCRB repertoires appeared more alike than for healthy donors.

Donors contributed one heparinised blood draw apiece, averaging around 100 mL. The receptor's source is a man under 40 in good health. Sequenced sample: naive CD4+ T cells from blood. This sequence joins TRBV12-5 and TRBJ2-1, with a tentative D call TRBD2 (5 bases). CDR3 loop: CASRDSDKLYNEQFF. The CDR3 DNA sequence: TGTGCTAGTCGTGATAGCGACAAACTTTACAATGAGCAGTTCTTC.